These 29 T cell receptor beta chains were all obtained from the same sample, sequenced in a study of blood T cell repertoires in COVID-19. Method: immunoSEQ multiplex PCR; TCRdb's copy keeps in-frame clones and lacks some. The sample holds more than 150,000 clones, approximately 85% seen once. Source material: PBMCs or T cells enriched from blood (not recorded which). Receptors were obtained from a man aged 35 to 55 who had recovered from COVID-19.

This clone appeared a few times. The chain combines TRBV7-3 with TRBJ2-2, with D possibly matching TRBD1 (6 bases). The germline CDR1 and CDR2 sequences are SGHTA and FQGTGA. Trimming took off 5 bases at V and 5 bases at J, with 24 bases between the two ends. The CDR3 sequence is 18 residues long. The CDR3 sequence: CASSLNRAGAFDTGELFF. Written as DNA, the CDR3 is TGTGCCAGCAGCCTAAACCGGGCAGGGGCCTTTGATACCGGGGAGCTGTTTTTT.

J is TRBJ2-2 and V is TRBV3-1 (or the pseudogene TRBV3-2), with 10 bases identical to TRBD1. The CDR3 consists of 16 residues. From germline, CDR1 is LGHDT and CDR2 YNNKEL (reference sequence). Trimming cost V 4 bases and J 5 bases; bases outside gene matches: 7. The CDR3 nucleotides read TGTGCCAGCAGCCGCGGGACAGGGGATTTAACCGGGGAGCTGTTTTTT. It is translated as CASSRGTGDLTGELFF.

This clone has a single count. The chain recombines TRBV19 with TRBJ2-7, with a weak D call TRBD2 (6 bases). The CDR3 totals 13 residues. Trimming stripped 9 bases from V and 7 bases from J, with 19 bases between. Germline-derived CDR1 and CDR2 are LNHDA and SQIVND (reference sequence). In DNA, the CDR3 is TGTGCCAGCCGAATCTCAGCGGGCGGGGAGCAGTACTTC. The encoded protein is CASRISAGGEQYF.

This clone showed up just once. This chain's CDR3 is CASSHSSGRESYNEQFF. The DNA of the CDR3 is TGTGCCAGCAGCCACTCGAGCGGGAGGGAATCCTACAATGAGCAGTTCTTC. The V gene is TRBV4-2, the J gene TRBJ2-1; 10 nucleotides match TRBD2. Trimming removed 3 bases from V and 1 base from J; junction bases left unmatched: 6. Per germline, CDR1 LGHNA and CDR2 YNFKEQ. CDR3 length: 17 amino acids.

The chain has TRBV18 and TRBJ1-4; 8 nucleotides match TRBD1. There are 17 residues in the CDR3. CDR1 and CDR2 (germline): KGHSH, LQKENI. V dropped 4 bases and J dropped 0; count of bases not matched to a gene: 7. The CDR3 DNA reads as TGTGCCAGCTCACTAAGGACAGGGCATGCAACTAATGAAAAACTGTTTTTT. It encodes CASSLRTGHATNEKLFF. Full variable domain (missing parts from reference TRBV18 and TRBJ1-4): NAGVMQNPRHLVRRRGQEARLRCSPMKGHSHVYWYRQLPEEGLKFMVYLQKENIIDESGMPKERFSAEFPKEGPSILRIQQVVRGDSAAYFCASSLRTGHATNEKLFFGSGTQLSVL.

The chain has TRBV14 and TRBJ1-2; D might be TRBD1 (6 bases). Germline CDR1 and CDR2: SGHDN and FVKESK. The CDR3 consists of 16 residues. V gave up 2 bases and J gave up 5 bases, with 18 bases separating them. The CDR3 here is CASSQQWGGADYGYTF. DNA of the CDR3: TGTGCCAGCAGCCAACAATGGGGGGGCGCGGATTATGGCTACACCTTC.

The chain uses TRBV14 and TRBJ2-5; the match to TRBD2 covers 11 bases. The V and J ends lost 3 bases and 2 bases, in that order; junction bases with no gene match: 5. The CDR3 is 16 amino acids. Germline V gene data show CDR1 as SGHDN and CDR2 as FVKESK. CDR3 loop: CASSHPGLAVQETQYF. CDR3 bases: TGTGCCAGCAGCCACCCGGGACTAGCGGTACAAGAGACCCAGTACTTC. Combining the CDR3 with reference TRBV14 and TRBJ2-5 gives the whole variable domain EAGVTQFPSHSVIEKGQTVTLRCDPISGHDNLYWYRRVMGKEIKFLLHFVKESKQDESGMPNNRFLAERTGGTYSTLKVQPAELEDSGVYFCASSHPGLAVQETQYFGPGTRLLVL.

V usage is TRBV2 and J usage is TRBJ1-6; TRBD1 agrees at 7 bases. J gave up 8 bases and V 1 base, and 8 bases lay outside the gene matches. This CDR3 spans 16 amino acids. Germline V lookup: CDR1 SNHLY, CDR2 FYNNEI. Here the CDR3 DNA reads TGTGCCAGCAGTGAAGAGGCAGGGGGAGCTCATTCACCCCTCCACTTT. This sequence encodes CASSEEAGGAHSPLHF.

This clone was counted a single time. This chain joins TRBV9 and TRBJ1-2, with 9 bases aligning to TRBD1. V gave up 4 bases and J gave up 8 bases; unmatched junction bases: 9. Germline CDR1 reads SGDLS; CDR2 reads YYNGEE. CDR3 length equals 14 residues. The CDR3 sequence: CASSSEGQGKGYTF. The CDR3 DNA sequence: TGTGCCAGCAGCTCCGAGGGACAGGGAAAAGGCTACACCTTC. The variable domain in full, with the rest retrieved from reference TRBV9 and TRBJ1-2, is DSGVTQTPKHLITATGQRVTLRCSPRSGDLSVYWYQQSLDQGLQFLIQYYNGEERAKGNILERFSAQQFPDLHSELNLSSLELGDSALYFCASSSEGQGKGYTFGSGTRLTVV.

V and J are TRBV7-3 and TRBJ2-1; 9 bases are shared with TRBD2. Looked up from germline, CDR1 is SGHTA and CDR2 is FQGTGA. The CDR3 covers 17 residues. After removal of 5 bases from V and 2 bases from J, the junction contained 10 bases not matched to a gene. The CDR3, as DNA: TGTGCCAGCAGCCTTAACGGAGCGGGAGGACCCTACAATGAGCAGTTCTTC. Translated, it gives CASSLNGAGGPYNEQFF.

The chain employs TRBV6-5 and TRBJ1-2; no clear D gene. The V end was cut by 10 bases, the J end by 4 bases, with 16 bases between. The CDR3 has 13 amino acids. Germline V CDR1 and CDR2: MNHEY, SVGAGI. CDR3 region: CANLPGICYGYTF. The CDR3 DNA follows: TGTGCCAACCTCCCGGGAATCTGCTATGGCTACACCTTC.

V gene TRBV5-4 combines with J gene TRBJ2-7; a weak D match, TRBD1 (6 bases). This CDR3 has 13 residues. V lost 2 bases and J lost 0, with 6 bases in between. Germline CDR1 reads SGHNT; CDR2 reads YYREEE (reference sequence). CDR3 residues: CASSFRGSYEQYF. The DNA for the CDR3 is TGTGCCAGCAGCTTCAGGGGCTCCTACGAGCAGTACTTC.

The rearrangement joins TRBV6-5 to TRBJ2-5; tentatively, D is TRBD2 (6 bases). CDR3 size: 15 residues. CDR1 is MNHEY and CDR2 is SVGAGI in the germline V gene. Trimming took off 5 bases at V and 5 bases at J, with 18 bases between the two ends. CDR3 in DNA: TGTGCCAGCAGTCCCTATGGGGGGTGGGTGGAGACCCAGTACTTC. It translates to CASSPYGGWVETQYF.

This sequence joins TRBV10-3 and TRBJ2-7, with a tentative D call TRBD2 (5 bases). The CDR3 runs to 14 residues. The V end lost 2 bases, the J end lost 3 bases, and 11 bases lay between the germline ends. Germline-derived CDR1 and CDR2 are ENHRY and SYGVKD. The CDR3 DNA sequence: TGTGCCATCAGTGAGGAGGGTGGAAGCTACGAGCAGTACGTC. This translates into CAISEEGGSYEQYV.

Ten or more counts support this clone. The rearrangement links TRBV7-9 to TRBJ1-5; 8 bases map to TRBD1. Germline V lookup: CDR1 SEHNR, CDR2 FQNEAQ (reference sequence). V was clipped by 5 bases and J by 3 bases; unmatched bases: 3. The CDR3 contains 14 residues. CDR3 loop: CASSGQGYNQPQHF. The CDR3 DNA follows: TGTGCCAGCAGCGGACAGGGATACAATCAGCCCCAGCATTTT. The complete variable domain, with remaining parts taken from reference TRBV7-9 and TRBJ1-5, reads DTGVSQNPRHKITKRGQNVTFRCDPISEHNRLYWYRQTLGQGPEFLTYFQNEAQLEKSRLLSDRFSAERPKGSFSTLEIQRTEQGDSAMYLCASSGQGYNQPQHFGDGTRLSIL.

This chain connects TRBV6-5 to TRBJ1-3; D not certain. Germline CDR1 reads MNHEY; CDR2 reads SVGAGI. The V and J ends lost 7 bases and 0 bases respectively, with 7 bases between them. The CDR3 runs 13 residues. The CDR3 protein is CASTYSSGNTIYF. The CDR3 DNA is TGTGCCAGCACCTACAGCTCTGGAAACACCATATATTTT.

This chain connects TRBV7-2 to TRBJ2-1; the D gene is possibly TRBD1 (6 bases). There are 13 residues in the CDR3. The germline gives CDR1 SGHTA, CDR2 FQGNSA. V lost 5 bases and J 14 bases, leaving 19 bases between the germline ends. Here the CDR3 reads CASSRGTGPEEFF. In DNA, the CDR3 is TGTGCCAGCAGCCGCGGTACAGGGCCGGAGGAGTTCTTC.

The CDR3 sequence: CASSFTAQPQHF. The CDR3 nucleotides read TGTGCCAGCAGTTTTACTGCGCAGCCCCAGCATTTT. V usage is TRBV6-2 or TRBV6-3 and J usage is TRBJ1-5; D gene unclear. The V gene's germline CDR1 is MNHEY and CDR2 SVGEGT. The CDR3 runs 12 residues. V was trimmed by 4 bases and J by 7 bases, leaving 8 bases between them.

V is TRBV7-2 and J is TRBJ1-1; D is unresolved. V was shortened by 4 bases and J by 8 bases, with 20 bases between the two germline ends. The CDR3 covers 15 residues. CDR1 SGHTA and CDR2 FQGNSA come from the germline V gene. CDR3 in amino acids: CASSSPTELAPEAFF. The CDR3 coding sequence is TGTGCCAGCAGCTCCCCGACGGAGTTAGCCCCCGAAGCTTTCTTT. Variable domain in full (rest from reference TRBV7-2 and TRBJ1-1): GAGVSQSPSNKVTEKGKDVELRCDPISGHTALYWYRQSLGQGLEFLIYFQGNSAPDKSGLPSDRFSAERTGGSVSTLTIQRTQQEDSAVYLCASSSPTELAPEAFFGQGTRLTVV.

The rearrangement joins TRBV5-1 to TRBJ2-1, with D tentatively TRBD2 (6 bases). CDR3 length: 16 residues. Germline V gene sequence: CDR1 SGHRS, CDR2 YFSETQ. V lost 5 bases, J lost 0 bases, and 15 bases lay in between. In nucleotides, the CDR3 is TGCGCCAGCAGTTCCGGGACTGGGAGCTCCTACAATGAGCAGTTCTTC. This encodes CASSSGTGSSYNEQFF.

The V call is TRBV7-8, the J call TRBJ2-2; 7 bases fit TRBD2. V lost 4 bases, J lost 6 bases, and 14 bases stayed unmatched. CDR1 and CDR2 (germline): SGHVS, FQNEAQ. This CDR3 is 17 amino acids long. CDR3 in DNA: TGTGCCAGCAGCTACCCCCGGAGACTAGCACAACCCGGGGAGCTGTTTTTT. Its protein product is CASSYPRRLAQPGELFF. The entire variable domain, with the rest obtained from reference TRBV7-8 and TRBJ2-2, is as follows: GAGVSQSPRYKVAKRGQDVALRCDPISGHVSLFWYQQALGQGPEFLTYFQNEAQLDKSGLPSDRFFAERPEGSVSTLKIQRTQQEDSAVYLCASSYPRRLAQPGELFFGEGSRLTVL.

This clone was recorded once. CDR3 loop: CASSLAGTANTGELFF. CDR3 DNA: TGTGCCAGCAGTTTAGCCGGGACAGCCAACACCGGGGAGCTGTTTTTT. The chain couples TRBV6-2 or TRBV6-3 to TRBJ2-2; 7 bases line up with TRBD1. CDR1 MNHEY and CDR2 SVGEGT come from the germline V gene. Unmatched junction bases numbered 7, after V lost 4 bases and J lost 2 bases. This CDR3 contains 16 residues.

The chain links TRBV7-8 to TRBJ2-2; the D is unclear. The germline V gene has CDR1 SGHVS and CDR2 FQNEAQ. Trimming pared 5 bases from V and 6 bases from J, leaving 10 bases between. The CDR3 length is 13 residues. CDR3: CASSRLSSGELFF. Here the CDR3 DNA reads TGTGCCAGCAGCCGACTTAGCTCCGGGGAGCTGTTTTTT.

J is TRBJ2-7 and V is TRBV2, with 12 bases aligning to TRBD2. Looked up from germline, CDR1 is SNHLY and CDR2 is FYNNEI. The CDR3 extends over 14 amino acids. J lost 6 bases, V lost 8 bases, and 8 bases had no gene match. CDR3 sequence (DNA): TGTGCCAGCGGGAGACTAGCGGGAGTAGTCGAGCAGTACGTC. Amino acids: CASGRLAGVVEQYV.

V is TRBV2 and J is TRBJ2-1, with a weak D call TRBD2 (5 bases). This CDR3 is built from 12 residues. Germline-derived CDR1 and CDR2 are SNHLY and FYNNEI. The V and J ends lost 4 bases and 6 bases respectively, with 7 bases between them. CDR3 DNA: TGTGCCAGCAGTGGGAGCGGCAATGAGCAGTTCTTC. It encodes CASSGSGNEQFF.

This clone was counted between two and nine times. The chain employs TRBV19 and TRBJ2-3; D is perhaps TRBD2 (6 bases). The germline gives CDR1 LNHDA, CDR2 SQIVND (reference sequence). The CDR3 runs 15 residues. Trimming took 1 base from V and 4 from J, leaving 12 bases between them. This chain's CDR3 is CASSIGGGEADTQYF. The CDR3 nucleotides read TGTGCCAGTAGTATAGGGGGAGGTGAAGCAGATACGCAGTATTTT.

The chain has TRBV3-1 (or the pseudogene TRBV3-2) and TRBJ2-7; D may be TRBD2 (5 bases). Germline CDR1 and CDR2: LGHDT and YNNKEL (reference sequence). CDR3 length: 14 amino acids. The V end was cut by 2 bases, the J end by 3 bases, with 11 bases between. Here the CDR3 reads CASSQFLGVYEQYF. The CDR3 nucleotides are TGTGCCAGCAGCCAATTTCTGGGAGTCTACGAGCAGTACTTC.

This clone was found once. This sequence joins TRBV6-4 and TRBJ1-2, with a weak D call TRBD1 (5 bases). CDR3 length equals 12 residues. Germline-derived CDR1 and CDR2 are MRHNA and SNTAGT. CDR3 sequence (DNA): TGTGGGGGGGAGGCGCCTAACTATGGCTACACCTTC. Translated: CGGEAPNYGYTF.

The chain combines TRBV19 with TRBJ2-2, with a tentative D call TRBD1 (6 bases). The length of the CDR3 is 18 residues. The V gene's germline CDR1 is LNHDA and CDR2 SQIVND (reference sequence). V was pared by 0 bases and J by 2 bases, with 16 bases between. The CDR3 nucleotides are TGTGCCAGTAGTATAGACAATAGACAGGAACTAAACACCGGGGAGCTGTTTTTT. Translating gives CASSIDNRQELNTGELFF.